The 12 T cell receptor beta chains given below trace back to one sample, sequenced in a study of cytomegalovirus exposure and HLA in healthy donors. The method was immunoSEQ multiplex PCR; TCRdb's version includes in-frame clones alone and lacks a portion of them. The repertoire includes some 170,000 clones, 86% of them detected once, and 5% to 7% sits in the top ten. The specimen sequenced was PBMCs. The receptors derive from a woman aged 25 to 39 in good health and CMV-seronegative.

V usage is TRBV18 and J usage is TRBJ2-1; unclear D gene. Trimming stripped 3 bases from V and 7 bases from J, with 7 bases between. The CDR3 length is 12 residues. In germline, CDR1 is KGHSH, CDR2 LQKENI. CDR3 DNA sequence: TGTGCCAGCTCACCGGAAGGGAATGAGCAGTTCTTC. Residues: CASSPEGNEQFF.

The V call is TRBV6-4, the J call TRBJ2-3; D is ambiguous. CDR3 length equals 13 residues. Trimming cost V 2 bases and J 2 bases, with 5 bases left between them. Germline lookup yields CDR1 MRHNA and CDR2 SNTAGT. The CDR3, as DNA: TGTGCCAGCAGTGACGGGGACACAGATACGCAGTATTTT. This encodes CASSDGDTDTQYF.

The chain joins TRBV28 to TRBJ2-7, with 7 positions matching TRBD2. The CDR3 sequence is 13 residues long. Trimming at V came to 6 bases and at J to 3 bases, leaving 5 bases not matched to a gene. The germline CDR1 and CDR2 sequences are MDHEN and SYDVKM. The DNA for the CDR3 is TGTGCCAGCAGGGCCCCGGGGGGCTACGAGCAGTACTTC. Translating it yields CASRAPGGYEQYF.

The DNA of the CDR3 is TGTGCCAGCAGTGGCGGGGTTACAGGGGGCGGGTACACCATATATTTT. Translated, it gives CASSGGVTGGGYTIYF. V and J are TRBV6-1 and TRBJ1-3; 9 bases match TRBD1. The CDR3 loop spans 16 amino acids. V trimming: 4 bases; J trimming: 8 bases; junction bases outside the gene matches: 12. The germline V gene encodes CDR1 MNHNS and CDR2 SASEGT.

The chain links TRBV4-1 to TRBJ1-5; D remains ambiguous. Germline V gene sequence: CDR1 MGHRA, CDR2 YSYEKL. This CDR3 has 17 residues. V lost 0 bases, J lost 2 bases, and 14 bases lay in between. Here the CDR3 DNA reads TGCGCCAGCAGCCAAGAGGGCCGCAGGAGCGGCAATCAGCCCCAGCATTTT. Encoded protein: CASSQEGRRSGNQPQHF.

J is TRBJ1-1 and V is TRBV5-4; tentatively, D is TRBD1 (6 bases). Germline V lookup: CDR1 SGHNT, CDR2 YYREEE (reference sequence). This CDR3 region has 13 residues. Trimming removed 4 bases from V and 1 base from J, with 8 bases in between. CDR3 protein: CASSPRGNTEAFF. CDR3 in DNA: TGTGCCAGCAGCCCCAGGGGGAACACTGAAGCTTTCTTT.

The chain combines TRBV7-3 with TRBJ2-5; a possible D gene is TRBD1 (6 bases). The V and J ends lost 4 bases and 4 bases respectively, with 13 bases between them. The CDR3 is 14 residues long. Germline CDR1 and CDR2: SGHTA and FQGTGA. DNA for the CDR3: TGTGCCAGCAGCTCAAGCGGCAGGGGAGAGACCCAGTACTTC. It translates to CASSSSGRGETQYF.

This chain links TRBV6-5 with TRBJ2-1; weak D call: TRBD1 (6 bases). This CDR3 contains 13 residues. Germline V lookup: CDR1 MNHEY, CDR2 SVGAGI. Trimming stripped 7 bases from V and 1 base from J, with 8 bases between. CDR3 loop: CASTRGSYNEQFF. As DNA, the CDR3 is TGTGCCAGCACCAGGGGATCCTACAATGAGCAGTTCTTC.

The chain combines TRBV11-2 with TRBJ2-7, with a weak D call TRBD2 (5 bases). V was clipped by 0 bases and J by 4 bases, with 16 bases between them. The CDR3 has 16 amino acids. Germline V gene data show CDR1 as SGHAT and CDR2 as FQNNGV. CDR3 coding DNA: TGTGCCAGCAGCTTAGATATAAGGGAGAAACCTTACGAGCAGTACTTC. Its protein product is CASSLDIREKPYEQYF.

This chain joins TRBV6-6 and TRBJ2-1, with a weak D call TRBD2 (6 bases). Germline V gene lookup returns CDR1 MNHNY and CDR2 SVGAGI (reference sequence). The CDR3 has 16 residues. V was shortened by 1 base and J by 7 bases, with 17 bases between the two germline ends. The CDR3 spells CASSYLGLTLGNEQFF. DNA of the CDR3: TGTGCCAGCAGTTACTTGGGACTTACCCTGGGGAATGAGCAGTTCTTC.

This sequence joins TRBV6-4 and TRBJ1-1; a possible D gene is TRBD1 (6 bases). The CDR3 totals 16 residues. The germline V and J ends were trimmed by 8 bases and 1 base, with 20 bases remaining between them. Germline V gene lookup returns CDR1 MRHNA and CDR2 SNTAGT. The CDR3 coding sequence is TGTGCCAGCCACAACATCCTTGGACAGTGGAACACTGAAGCTTTCTTT. Translation: CASHNILGQWNTEAFF.

This chain connects TRBV6-5 to TRBJ1-1; D ambiguous. Per the germline V gene, CDR1 is MNHEY and CDR2 is SVGAGI. Trimming cost V 0 bases and J 3 bases, with 11 bases left between them. CDR3 size: 15 residues. The CDR3 reads CASSYSGGWDTEAFF. The CDR3 region has the DNA TGTGCCAGCAGTTACTCTGGTGGTTGGGACACTGAAGCTTTCTTT.